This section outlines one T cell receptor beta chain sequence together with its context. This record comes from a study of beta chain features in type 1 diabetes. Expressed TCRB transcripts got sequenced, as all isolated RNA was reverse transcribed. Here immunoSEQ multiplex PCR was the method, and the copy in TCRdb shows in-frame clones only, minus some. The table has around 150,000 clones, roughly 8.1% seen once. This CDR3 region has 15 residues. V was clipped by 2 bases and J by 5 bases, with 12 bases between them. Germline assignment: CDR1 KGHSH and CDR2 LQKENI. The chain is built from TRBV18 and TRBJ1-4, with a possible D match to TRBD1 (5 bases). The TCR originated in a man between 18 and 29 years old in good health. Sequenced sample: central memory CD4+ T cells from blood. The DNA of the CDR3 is TGTGCCAGCTCACCAAGGGCAGGGCGAAATGAAAAACTGTTTTTT. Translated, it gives CASSPRAGRNEKLFF. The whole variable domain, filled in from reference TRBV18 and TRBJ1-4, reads NAGVMQNPRHLVRRRGQEARLRCSPMKGHSHVYWYRQLPEEGLKFMVYLQKENIIDESGMPKERFSAEFPKEGPSILRIQQVVRGDSAAYFCASSPRAGRNEKLFFGSGTQLSVL.